This T cell receptor (beta chain) is from a study of blood T cell repertoires in COVID-19. Participants came from roughly 25 US areas, aged about 18 to 100 years. Original processing methods: Amplified reference gene primers provided the basis for estimating nucleated cell counts. TCRdb's copy holds only in-frame clones and misses some; the assay was immunoSEQ multiplex PCR. Clonal size and the V and J genes are those of that table, whereas D and trimming came from the DNA. The sample has 350,000 to 400,000 clones, 70% to 90% seen once. The CDR3 is 17 residues long. CDR1 is SGHRS and CDR2 is YFSETQ in the germline V gene. V gave up 2 bases and J gave up 1 base; unmatched junction bases: 4.

The sample comprised PBMCs or T cells enriched from blood (not recorded which). The source is a man aged 40-50 years in a cohort exposed to, infected with or recovered from COVID-19 (not recorded which). The rearrangement links TRBV5-1 to TRBJ2-6, with TRBD1 identical over 9 bases. The CDR3 loop is CASSFTGTGSGANVLTF. CDR3 coding DNA: TGCGCCAGCAGCTTTACCGGGACAGGGTCTGGGGCCAACGTCCTGACTTTC.